This TCR beta chain was sequenced during a study of T cells in Graves' hyperthyroidism and ophthalmopathy. From RNA transcripts, TCR beta CDR3 regions were amplified. Researchers ran a first-round RT-PCR on the TCR CDR3 using the HTBI primer set. TCRdb fed the multiplex PCR reads into MiXCR, producing one record per CDR3 protein. Found here are 300,000 to 450,000 distinct CDR3 sequences, roughly 15% of them singletons; the top ten hold around 20%. This clonotype was detected many times. Per germline, CDR1 MDHEN and CDR2 SYDVKM. V dropped 5 bases and J dropped 2; count of bases not matched to a gene: 6. This CDR3 comprises 14 residues.

The sample consisted of blood. The chain couples TRBV28 to TRBJ2-7; 7 nucleotides agree with TRBD1. This TCR derives from a young woman with Graves' ophthalmopathy. CDR3 sequence: CASSLDRAAYEQYF. The CDR3 DNA reads as TGTGCCAGCAGTCTAGACAGGGCCGCCTACGAGCAGTACTTC.